Listed below are T cell receptor beta chains from one sample, sequenced in a study of control samples from healthy donors and cancer patients. Only in-frame clones appear in the TCRdb table, and some are missing; sequencing was by immunoSEQ multiplex PCR. Of 75,000 to 100,000 clones listed, almost 85% are singletons. Sequences were obtained from blood. The receptors originated from a man aged 55 to 70 in good health. CDR3s include the opening cysteine and the closing phenylalanine or tryptophan. The order of the fields is V gene, J gene, CDR3 protein.

TRBV19	TRBJ1-1	CASNVNMNTEAFF
TRBV19	TRBJ1-3	CASSIWTGSSGNTIYF
TRBV28	TRBJ1-4	CASSKQGAGNEKLFF
TRBV20-1	TRBJ1-5	CSVFGQPQHF
TRBV28	TRBJ2-3	CASSFPVGGRAADTQYF
TRBV30	TRBJ2-7	CAWSTGQGSYEQYF
TRBV28	TRBJ2-3	CASNPGTSGTDTQYF
TRBV5-5	TRBJ2-5	CASSFRDGQETQYF
TRBV4-1	TRBJ1-6	CASSPSGIGGSPLHF
TRBV24-1	TRBJ2-1	CATSDRWTFYNEQFF
TRBV20-1	TRBJ1-4	CSASLGDEKLFF
TRBV9	TRBJ1-2	CASSSLTGNGYTF
TRBV10-3	TRBJ2-3	CATLAGGADTQYF
TRBV10-3	TRBJ2-2	CAISEGTGELFF
TRBV27	TRBJ1-1	CASSINGPTEAFF
TRBV12-3/TRBV12-4	TRBJ1-2	CASSPNSYDYTF